This T cell receptor beta chain is from a study of PD-L1 blockade in urothelial cancer. Study-wide background: Blood was evaluated 3 weeks (second dose) and 6 weeks after therapy began. A median around 140,000 T cells were found in blood samples. Study-wide findings and caveats: Pretreatment peripheral blood TCR clonality that fell below the median predicted better survival among the patients studied.

Time point given: peripheral blood 6 weeks after treatment start. Unmatched junction bases numbered 11, after V lost 6 bases and J lost 3 bases. The germline CDR1 and CDR2 sequences are MDHEN and SYDVKM. The CDR3 extends over 16 amino acids. As concerns this clone: Its antigen remains unknown.

PCRs were each spiked with synthetic TCR analog templates. Some clones are missing from TCRdb's copy, which holds only in-frame ones; the method was immunoSEQ multiplex PCR. The table records about 120,000 clones, around 89% of them present only once. Material: PBMCs, obtained around atezolizumab (anti-PD-L1) treatment. This chain links TRBV28 with TRBJ1-5; 7 bases match TRBD1. This TCR was recovered from a man aged 55 to 70 with urothelial cancer. DNA for the CDR3: TGTGCCAGCAGGCGACAGGGAACTTTATACAATCAGCCCCAGCATTTT. Translating it yields CASRRQGTLYNQPQHF.